Listed below are T cell receptor beta chains from one sample, sequenced in a study of blood T cells in healthy people across ages. Using its own MiXCR run on the 5' RACE reads, TCRdb lists one record per CDR3 protein. Counted here are 650,000 to 1,000,000 distinct CDR3 sequences, about 42% occurring once; the ten biggest clones make up 15% to 20%. Sequencing was carried out using blood. Source of these receptors: a man older than 75 in good health. The CDR3 runs from the conserved cysteine through the conserved F or W. A D gene is named only where the DNA matches it firmly. Some rows mark clone size as missing; the rest say once, few, many or name a class of expanded clone.

NA	TRBV30	TRBD1	TRBJ2-7	TGTGCCTGGAGTGTTACAGGGGGCGCGAGGTACGAGCAGTACTTC	CAWSVTGGARYEQYF
NA	TRBV24-1	NA	TRBJ1-2	TGTGCCACCAGTGACCACAGGGCCCTTGGCTACACCTTC	CATSDHRALGYTF
NA	TRBV20-1	TRBD2	TRBJ2-7	TGCAGTGCTAGATTTTCGCGGGAGATCGAGCAGTACTTC	CSARFSREIEQYF
NA	TRBV12-3/TRBV12-4	TRBD1	TRBJ2-3	TGTGCCAGCAGCAAGGGACAGGGGGCGCCGGATACGCAGTATTTT	CASSKGQGAPDTQYF
few	TRBV3-1	TRBD2	TRBJ2-3	TGTGCCAGCAGCCCGGCTAGCGGTGGTGTGGATACGCAGTATTTT	CASSPASGGVDTQYF
NA	TRBV5-1	NA	TRBJ2-3	TGCGCCAGCAGGAGGGACGGCTCGACAGTCACAGATACGCAGTATTTT	CASRRDGSTVTDTQYF
few	TRBV20-1	NA	TRBJ1-4	TGCAGTGCTAGAGAGTGGTCCCCGGGAGGAACTAATGAAAAACTGTTTTTT	CSAREWSPGGTNEKLFF
many	TRBV7-3	TRBD2	TRBJ2-1	TGTGCCAGCAGCTTACTAGCGGGAGTAGGCAATGAGCAGTTCTTC	CASSLLAGVGNEQFF
NA	TRBV20-1	TRBD2	TRBJ2-1	TGCAGTGCCCTAGCGGGAATTTTCAATGAGCAGTTCTTC	CSALAGIFNEQFF
NA	TRBV20-1	NA	TRBJ2-5	TGCAGTGCAAAGCGGGCCCAAGAGACCCAGTACTTC	CSAKRAQETQYF
few	TRBV28	NA	TRBJ2-7	TGTGCCAGCAGTTCTCCTTCGGGGCCTCACAACCACGAGCAGTACTTC	CASSSPSGPHNHEQYF
NA	TRBV12-3/TRBV12-4	NA	TRBJ2-5	TGTGCCAGCAGTCCACTTTTAGGGGGGGGCAAGGAGACCCAGTACTTC	CASSPLLGGGKETQYF
NA	TRBV29-1	NA	TRBJ1-5	TGCAGCGCCCTCACAGGGTCTAACAATCAGCCCCAGCATTTT	CSALTGSNNQPQHF
NA	TRBV10-2	NA	TRBJ1-1	TGCGCCAGCCGCTCGGGCATGAACACTGAAGCTTTCTTT	CASRSGMNTEAFF
NA	TRBV20-1	TRBD2	TRBJ2-1	TGCAGTGCGGCCGGGACTAGCGGTCCAAGGGATGAGCAGTTCTTC	CSAAGTSGPRDEQFF
many	TRBV7-2	NA	TRBJ1-6	TGTGCCAGCAGCCCCACTGGGGGCAATTCACCCCTCCACTTT	CASSPTGGNSPLHF
NA	TRBV7-2	NA	TRBJ1-4	TGTGCCAGCAGCTTCGGGCTCTATAATGAAAAACTGTTTTTT	CASSFGLYNEKLFF
many	TRBV3-1	TRBD2	TRBJ2-7	TGTGCCAGCAGCCCCGGGACTAGCCTTCCAGGGTACGAGCAGTACTTC	CASSPGTSLPGYEQYF
NA	TRBV6-6	TRBD2	TRBJ2-3	TGTGCCAGCAGCACATCGAGACTAGCGGGAGAGGTTACGCAGTATTTT	CASSTSRLAGEVTQYF
NA	TRBV12-3/TRBV12-4	TRBD1	TRBJ2-1	TGTGCCAGCAGTGCGAGACAGGGTATGGTTGAGCAGTTCTTC	CASSARQGMVEQFF
NA	TRBV20-1	TRBD2	TRBJ2-7	TGCAGTGCCGAATATAGCGGGAGGGGGGTCGCCTACGAGCAGTACTTC	CSAEYSGRGVAYEQYF
NA	TRBV5-1	TRBD2	TRBJ2-3	TGCGCCAGCAGCTACAGTAGCGGGTCTAGCACAGATACGCAGTATTTT	CASSYSSGSSTDTQYF
many	TRBV7-2	TRBD1	TRBJ2-7	TGTGCCAGCAGCTTAGTAGGCAGGGGGACATACGAGCAGTACTTC	CASSLVGRGTYEQYF
many	TRBV7-2	NA	TRBJ2-5	TGTGCCAGCAGCTTAGCGGAGGGAGAGACCCAGTACTTC	CASSLAEGETQYF
NA	TRBV29-1	NA	TRBJ2-1	TGCAGCGTTGGGGTTCGAAACAATGAGCAGTTCTTC	CSVGVRNNEQFF
NA	TRBV5-5	TRBD1	TRBJ2-7	TGTGCCAGCAGCTCAAAACCTACCGGGACAGGCAGCGAGCAGTACTTC	CASSSKPTGTGSEQYF
few	TRBV7-9	TRBD2	TRBJ2-1	TGTGCCAGCAGCTTACTAGCGGGGGCGATAGATGAGCAGTTCTTC	CASSLLAGAIDEQFF
many	TRBV20-1	TRBD1	TRBJ2-7	TGCAGTGCTGGGCCGGGACAGGGATTCTACGAGCAGTACTTC	CSAGPGQGFYEQYF
NA	TRBV15	NA	TRBJ1-6	TGTGCCACCAGCAGAGTACCCAGGGGAGAATCACCCCTCCACTTT	CATSRVPRGESPLHF
many	TRBV12-3/TRBV12-4	NA	TRBJ1-2	TGTGCCAGCAGTCCAACGGGACATGTCTACACCTTC	CASSPTGHVYTF
few	TRBV7-2	TRBD1	TRBJ1-5	TGTGCCAGCAGCTTAGAGGGGGACAGGGGGCGGCAGCCCCAGCATTTT	CASSLEGDRGRQPQHF
NA	TRBV29-1	NA	TRBJ2-3	TGCAGCGTTGCTGCTAGCAGAGATACGCAGTATTTT	CSVAASRDTQYF
once	TRBV6-2/TRBV6-3	TRBD2	TRBJ2-1	TGTGCCAGCAGTTACCCGACTAGCGGGGGGGCCAATGAGCAGTTCTTC	CASSYPTSGGANEQFF
NA	TRBV28	TRBD2	TRBJ2-3	TGTGCCAGCAGTGCGCGGGAGGAGGAAGATACGCAGTATTTT	CASSAREEEDTQYF
NA	TRBV7-3	TRBD1	TRBJ2-3	TGTGCCAGCAGCTTAAACAACAGGGGGACAGATACGCAGTATTTT	CASSLNNRGTDTQYF
few	TRBV19	NA	TRBJ2-5	TGTGCCAGTAGCCGGACGGAGGTATTCCAAGAGACCCAGTACTTC	CASSRTEVFQETQYF
NA	TRBV7-6	TRBD2	TRBJ2-1	TGTGCCAGCGGAGGACCTAGCGGGAGTTACAATGAGCAGTTCTTC	CASGGPSGSYNEQFF
NA	TRBV5-6	TRBD1	TRBJ2-1	TGTGCCAGCAGCACGGATGACAGGGACAATGAGCAGTTCTTC	CASSTDDRDNEQFF
once	TRBV27	NA	TRBJ2-1	TGTGCCAGCAGTTTACGGGACCGCCGGGGCAATGAGCAGTTCTTC	CASSLRDRRGNEQFF
NA	TRBV12-3/TRBV12-4	NA	TRBJ2-7	TGTGCCAGCACTATTACGTCAGTGGGTTCTGCCTACGAGCAGTACTTC	CASTITSVGSAYEQYF
NA	TRBV7-9	TRBD2	TRBJ2-1	TGTGCCAGCAGTTTGAAAGCGGGAACCTTCTACAATGAGCAGTTCTTC	CASSLKAGTFYNEQFF
many	TRBV7-9	NA	TRBJ2-7	TGTGCCAGCAGCTTAGTAGCCGGGGTCTACGAGCAGTACTTC	CASSLVAGVYEQYF
once	TRBV5-1	NA	TRBJ2-7	TGCGCCAGCAGCTTAACCATTAGCTTCTACGAGCAGTACTTC	CASSLTISFYEQYF
NA	TRBV20-1	NA	TRBJ2-2	TGCAGTGCTAGAGTCTCCCTAGATAGATCCGGGGAGCTGTTTTTT	CSARVSLDRSGELFF
NA	TRBV14	NA	TRBJ2-5	TGTGCCAGCAGCCAAGGTGCCAGGGGTATGAAGACCCAGTACTTC	CASSQGARGMKTQYF
few	TRBV3-1	NA	TRBJ2-7	TGTGCCAGCAGCCGGGCGGGCCACTACGAGCAGTACTTC	CASSRAGHYEQYF
NA	TRBV7-2	NA	TRBJ2-7	TGTGCCAGCAGCTTAGAACAGGGCCGCTACGAGCAGTACTTC	CASSLEQGRYEQYF
NA	TRBV7-9	TRBD1	TRBJ1-4	TGTGCCAGCAGCTGGACAGGGAACGGACCCCCAAAACTGTTTTTT	CASSWTGNGPPKLFF
few	TRBV28	TRBD2	TRBJ2-2	TGTGCCAGCCTCCCCAGTCGGCTAGCGGGAGCGTCCGGGGAGCTGTTTTTT	CASLPSRLAGASGELFF
NA	TRBV11-2	NA	TRBJ2-2	TGTGCCAGCAGCCCTTGGGGTTCCGGGGAGCTGTTTTTT	CASSPWGSGELFF
NA	TRBV7-2	TRBD2	TRBJ2-5	TGTGCCAGCAGCTTGATAGCGGGAGTTGGAGAGACCCAGTACTTC	CASSLIAGVGETQYF
few	TRBV20-1	TRBD2	TRBJ2-1	TGCAGTGCTAGAGATCGGACTAGCGGGAGGAACTCCTACAATGAGCAGTTCTTC	CSARDRTSGRNSYNEQFF
NA	TRBV15	NA	TRBJ2-1	TGTGCCACCAGCAGAGATGTACAGTGGAACAATGAGCAGTTCTTC	CATSRDVQWNNEQFF
few	TRBV20-1	TRBD2	TRBJ2-1	TGCAGTGCTATGTCAGTAGTGGGAGGGATCTACAATGAGCAGTTCTTC	CSAMSVVGGIYNEQFF
NA	TRBV29-1	TRBD1	TRBJ2-5	TGCAGCGTTTCAGGACAGGGGTACGAGACCCAGTACTTC	CSVSGQGYETQYF
NA	TRBV29-1	NA	TRBJ1-2	TGCAGCGCCACACAGGGAATGGGAGCCTATGGCTACACCTTC	CSATQGMGAYGYTF
NA	TRBV18	NA	TRBJ1-1	TGTGCCAGCTCACCAACATCCGACGGAGTGGGCACTGAAGCTTTCTTT	CASSPTSDGVGTEAFF
few	TRBV2	TRBD2	TRBJ2-3	TGTGCCAGCAGTGAAGTAGCGGGTAGCACAGATACGCAGTATTTT	CASSEVAGSTDTQYF
NA	TRBV7-7	TRBD1	TRBJ1-6	TGTGCTAGCAGCGAGGGACAGGATAATTCACCCCTCCACTTT	CASSEGQDNSPLHF